This T cell receptor (beta chain) was observed in a study of beta chain features in type 1 diabetes. For the study at large: Healthy donors resembled patients in age, gender and cell yields. Sorted cells from all samples, numbering fewer than 120,000,000, were examined. Overall study results and limits: Type 1 diabetes patients had TCRB CDR3s that were shorter (moderately but significantly so) in all four CD4+ subsets. Healthy donors had naive, central memory and Treg TCRB repertoires that appeared less similar than those seen among patients.

cDNA synthesis used the whole RNA isolate, giving expressed TCRB sequences. Produced via immunoSEQ multiplex PCR; TCRdb's table is partial and in-frame only. The table has 150,000 to 180,000 clones, about 9.3% seen once; the top ten hold more than 0.4%. Comment on this clone: Its antigen is still unknown.

The CDR3 runs to 14 residues. CDR1 and CDR2 from the germline V gene are SGHDN and FVKESK. Trimming removed 2 bases at V and 1 base at J, with 5 bases between. The chain employs TRBV14 and TRBJ2-2; D is uncertain. The sequence was obtained from a man aged 25-45 years with type 1 diabetes. The sequenced material came from central memory CD4+ T cells from blood. The CDR3 loop reads CASSQQLNTGELFF. Here the CDR3 DNA reads TGTGCCAGCAGCCAACAATTGAACACCGGGGAGCTGTTTTTT.